The 5 T cell receptor beta chains in this list originate from one sample, sequenced in a study of PD-1 blockade in classical Hodgkin lymphoma. Brentuximab vedotin exposure varied, and every patient relapsed after autologous stem cell transplantation. Assay: immunoSEQ multiplex PCR; the TCRdb copy retains only in-frame clones and omits some. The sample contains about 41,000 clones, 76% of which appear only once. The sequenced sample was peripheral blood mononuclear cells (PBMCs), obtained at baseline. These receptor sequences come from a human donor with classical Hodgkin lymphoma.

The chain uses TRBV5-3 and TRBJ2-1; no firm D call. TRBV5-3 has ORF status, its function being uncertain. The CDR3 totals 12 residues. Trimming removed 3 bases at V and 10 bases at J, with 11 bases between. CDR3 coding DNA: TGTGCCAGAAGCTGTAGATTCAGCGAGCAGTTCTTC. Protein sequence: CARSCRFSEQFF.

This chain links TRBV10-3 with TRBJ1-5, with a tentative D call TRBD1 (6 bases). Trimming stripped 0 bases from V and 0 bases from J, with 12 bases between. Per germline, CDR1 ENHRY and CDR2 SYGVKD. The CDR3 sequence is 17 residues long. The CDR3 loop is CAISESNYRVSNQPQHF. CDR3 nucleotides: TGTGCCATCAGTGAGTCGAACTACAGGGTTAGCAATCAGCCCCAGCATTTT.

V is TRBV6-5 and J is TRBJ2-7, with D uncertain. The V end lost 6 bases, the J end lost 0 bases, and 12 bases lay between the germline ends. Germline V gene lookup returns CDR1 MNHEY and CDR2 SVGAGI. The CDR3 has 14 amino acids. CDR3 sequence: CASSPRHSSYEQYF. DNA of the CDR3: TGTGCCAGCAGCCCTCGCCACAGCTCCTACGAGCAGTACTTC.

Remarks on this clone: A junction boundary mismatches the germline segment, possibly from a read error. The chain combines TRBV18 with TRBJ1-4, with D unclear. Germline CDR1 reads KGHSH; CDR2 reads LQKENI. This CDR3 spans 11 amino acids. CDR3 bases: TGTGCCAGCTCTCCACAAGAAAAACTGTTTTTT. The encoded protein is CASSPQEKLFF.

The chain carries TRBV7-2 and TRBJ2-1, with 9 bases fitting TRBD2. V was pared by 7 bases and J by 9 bases, with 13 bases of the junction left unmatched. Looked up from germline, CDR1 is SGHTA and CDR2 is FQGNSA. This CDR3 is built from 15 residues. The CDR3 DNA sequence: TGTGCCAGCAACAGTAGGCGGGAGGGCCGCGGTGAGCAGTTCTTC. It translates to CASNSRREGRGEQFF.